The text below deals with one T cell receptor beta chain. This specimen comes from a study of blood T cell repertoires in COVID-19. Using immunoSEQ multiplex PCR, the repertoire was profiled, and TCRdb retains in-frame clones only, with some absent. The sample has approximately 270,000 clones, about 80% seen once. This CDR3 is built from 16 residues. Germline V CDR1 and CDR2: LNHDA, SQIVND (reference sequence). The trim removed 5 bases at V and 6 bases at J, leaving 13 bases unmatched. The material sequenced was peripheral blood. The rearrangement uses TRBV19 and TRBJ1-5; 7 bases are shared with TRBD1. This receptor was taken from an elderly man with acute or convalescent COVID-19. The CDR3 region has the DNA TGTGCCAGTAGTCCCCACAGGGGTGGGCAGAGTCAGCCCCAGCATTTT. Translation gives CASSPHRGGQSQPQHF.